The 14 T cell receptor beta chains below were found in one sample sequenced in a study of CD8+CD57+ T cells in acquired aplastic anemia. Genomic DNA, serving as template, underwent TCR beta VDJ and CDR3 profiling. One entry per CDR3 protein results from TCRdb running MiXCR on the reads. The sample contains a few hundred thousand distinct CDR3 sequences, around 63% of which appear only once. The material sequenced was sorted CD4+, CD8+, or CD8+CD57+ T cells (not recorded which) from PBMCs. These receptors were obtained from a human donor in good health.

The chain carries TRBV12-5 and TRBJ2-7; TRBD1 matches 7 bases. This CDR3 region has 13 residues. V shed 7 bases and J 3 bases; nucleotides not matched to a gene: 6. Germline V gene lookup returns CDR1 LGHNT and CDR2 FRNRAP. This chain's CDR3 is CASAWDSNYEQYF. DNA of the CDR3: TGTGCTAGTGCCTGGGACAGCAACTACGAGCAGTACTTC.

This chain joins TRBV2 and TRBJ1-5; D unclear. Germline V gene sequence: CDR1 SNHLY, CDR2 FYNNEI. The CDR3 extends over 15 amino acids. The ends were cut back, 2 bases at V and 1 base at J, with 9 bases in the middle. In DNA form, the CDR3 reads TGTGCCAGCAGTGAATTAAGGGCAAGCAATCAGCCCCAGCATTTT. Translation: CASSELRASNQPQHF.

V usage is TRBV4-1 and J usage is TRBJ2-7; D is unclear. The germline V gene encodes CDR1 MGHRA and CDR2 YSYEKL. The V gene lost 6 bases and the J gene lost 2 bases, with 5 bases spanning the gap. The length of the CDR3 is 11 residues. CDR3 protein: CASRDAYEQYF. Here the CDR3 DNA reads TGCGCCAGCAGAGACGCCTACGAGCAGTACTTC.

This sequence joins TRBV5-1 and TRBJ1-4; D ambiguous. Per the germline V gene, CDR1 is SGHRS and CDR2 is YFSETQ. The CDR3 spans 14 residues. The V end lost 0 bases, the J end lost 4 bases, and 7 bases lay between the germline ends. The CDR3 DNA follows: TGCGCCAGCAGCTTGGGAGAGGGTAATGAAAAACTGTTTTTT. As protein: CASSLGEGNEKLFF.

The sample holds many counts of this clonotype. The rearrangement joins TRBV27 to TRBJ2-1, with 7 positions matching TRBD1. The CDR3 loop spans 14 amino acids. V lost 5 bases to trimming and J lost 7 bases; unmatched junction nucleotides: 8. Germline values: CDR1 MNHEY, CDR2 SMNVEV (reference sequence). The CDR3 here is CASSIMGQNNEQFF. For the CDR3, the DNA is TGTGCCAGCAGTATTATGGGACAGAATAATGAGCAGTTCTTC.

This clonotype came up a few times. The final CDR3 position lacks the conserved phenylalanine or tryptophan, pointing to a likely read error. The V call is TRBV7-6, the J call TRBJ1-2; D is perhaps TRBD1 (6 bases). This CDR3 is built from 14 residues. V was shortened by 5 bases and J by 7 bases, with 17 bases between the two germline ends. Germline assignment: CDR1 SGHVS and CDR2 FNYEAQ. CDR3 DNA sequence: TGTGCCAGCAGCCCGGGGGGGGGGGCAGCTGGCTACACCCTC. This codes for CASSPGGGAAGYTL.

Ten or more counts support this clonotype. The chain uses TRBV7-9 and TRBJ2-2; D is uncertain. The CDR3 spans 13 residues. The germline CDR1 and CDR2 sequences are SEHNR and FQNEAQ (reference sequence). The germline V and J ends were trimmed by 2 bases and 6 bases, with 7 bases remaining between them. The CDR3 sequence is CASSLILPGELFF. In DNA, the CDR3 is TGTGCCAGCAGCTTAATACTACCCGGGGAGCTGTTTTTT.

The CDR3 sequence: CASSLGRATGGEQYF. The CDR3 nucleotides read TGTGCCAGCAGCTTAGGCAGAGCTACGGGCGGGGAGCAGTACTTC. This chain uses TRBV7-2 with TRBJ2-7; possibly TRBD2 for D (5 bases). V lost 1 base, J lost 7 bases, and 17 bases lay in between. Looked up from germline, CDR1 is SGHTA and CDR2 is FQGNSA. CDR3 length equals 15 residues.

This clonotype was detected many times. The gene calls are TRBV6-2 or TRBV6-3 and TRBJ2-7, with 7 bases lining up with TRBD1. V trimming: 7 bases; J trimming: 5 bases; junction bases outside the gene matches: 8. In germline, CDR1 is MNHEY, CDR2 SVGEGT. This CDR3 comprises 13 residues. The CDR3 coding sequence is TGTGCCAGCACCGGGACAGTCGAGCACGAGCAGTACTTC. Translating it yields CASTGTVEHEQYF.

The chain has TRBV25-1 and TRBJ2-1; 8 nucleotides agree with TRBD1. The CDR3 length is 13 residues. CDR1 is MGHDK, CDR2 SYGVNS, per germline. Trimming at V came to 4 bases and at J to 7 bases, leaving 3 bases not matched to a gene. The CDR3 spells CASSARTGNEQFF. CDR3 in DNA: TGTGCCAGCAGTGCAAGGACAGGGAATGAGCAGTTCTTC.

This clonotype was seen more than once but under ten times. J is TRBJ2-7 and V is TRBV2, with D maybe TRBD2 (7 bases). CDR1 is SNHLY, CDR2 FYNNEI, per germline. Between the trimmed V and J ends, which lost 2 bases and 1 base, there was a span of 12 bases. The CDR3 loop spans 15 amino acids. In DNA form, the CDR3 reads TGTGCCAGCAGTGAACCAGGGGAGGGGTCCTACGAGCAGTACTTC. Its translation: CASSEPGEGSYEQYF.

This clonotype was seen ten or more times. The rearrangement links TRBV4-3 to TRBJ2-5; 10 nucleotides agree with TRBD2. The CDR3 runs to 15 residues. J was trimmed by 0 bases and V by 5 bases; bases with no gene match: 3. Germline CDR1 reads LGHNA; CDR2 reads YSLEER. CDR3 sequence (DNA): TGCGCCAGCAGCTTTAGCGGGGGGCACCAAGAGACCCAGTACTTC. It encodes CASSFSGGHQETQYF.

The chain joins TRBV19 to TRBJ2-7; no reliable D call. CDR3 length: 14 residues. Germline lookup yields CDR1 LNHDA and CDR2 SQIVND (reference sequence). V shed 5 bases and J shed 3 bases, with 14 bases lying between them. CDR3 bases: TGTGCCAGTAGTGCCGGGTGGGGAAACTACGAGCAGTACTTC. This codes for CASSAGWGNYEQYF.

This clonotype was counted a single time. The chain couples TRBV5-1 to TRBJ1-1; 7 bases fit TRBD1. The length of the CDR3 is 14 residues. J lost 8 bases, V lost 0 bases, and 7 bases had no gene match. Per the germline V gene, CDR1 is SGHRS and CDR2 is YFSETQ. CDR3 loop: CASSLADRAYEAFF. The CDR3 bases are TGCGCCAGCAGCTTGGCAGACAGGGCCTACGAAGCTTTCTTT.